What follows are 13 T cell receptor beta chains derived from one specimen sequenced in a study of patients and donors after allogeneic stem cell transplantation. TCRdb independently ran MiXCR on the RT-PCR reads; one entry per CDR3 protein. The profile covers 70,000 to 95,000 distinct CDR3 sequences, with just under 5% appearing a single time and 2% to 3% taken by the ten largest. Sequencing was done on a sample of blood, either unsorted or a sorted T cell fraction (not recorded which). The receptors come from a human donor who was either an allogeneic HSCT recipient or a stem cell or donor lymphocyte infusion donor (not recorded which). It is not recorded whose cells these are; they may come from a transplant donor.

This chain links TRBV7-2 with TRBJ1-5; 8 positions agree with TRBD1. The V segment lost 5 bases and the J segment 6 bases; nucleotides outside the gene matches: 6. The CDR3 is 14 residues long. Germline V gene lookup returns CDR1 SGHTA and CDR2 FQGNSA. In DNA, the CDR3 is TGTGCCAGCAGCCCTCGCACAGGGGGTCAGCCCCAGCATTTT. This gives the protein CASSPRTGGQPQHF.

In this sample, this clonotype turned up many times. The rearrangement joins TRBV2 to TRBJ1-5; possible D gene TRBD1, 5 bases. Trimming cost V 5 bases and J 4 bases, with 9 bases left between them. Germline CDR1 reads SNHLY; CDR2 reads FYNNEI. The CDR3 contains 13 residues. The CDR3 protein is CASSPQANQPQHF. The CDR3 DNA sequence: TGTGCCAGCAGTCCACAGGCTAATCAGCCCCAGCATTTT.

This clonotype was picked up many times. The chain combines TRBV7-9 with TRBJ2-7, with D perhaps TRBD2 (5 bases). The CDR3 consists of 16 residues. V lost 0 bases to trimming and J lost 0 bases, with 12 bases between them. CDR1 and CDR2 from the germline V gene are SEHNR and FQNEAQ (reference sequence). In DNA, the CDR3 is TGTGCCAGCAGCTTAGCCCTAGCAGGCAGCTCCTACGAGCAGTACTTC. It translates to CASSLALAGSSYEQYF.

The chain couples TRBV5-1 to TRBJ2-5; tentatively, D is TRBD2 (7 bases). CDR3 length: 17 amino acids. With 3 bases removed from V and 1 base from J, the gap between germline ends came to 19 bases. The germline V gene encodes CDR1 SGHRS and CDR2 YFSETQ. The CDR3 nucleotides are TGCGCCAGCAGCTGGCCGGGGGGCCGGGGGGTCCAAGAGACCCAGTACTTC. It encodes CASSWPGGRGVQETQYF.

This clonotype came up many times. The chain combines TRBV5-6 with TRBJ1-1; D unresolved. This CDR3 has 14 amino acids. V lost 2 bases and J 2 bases, leaving 10 bases between the germline ends. The germline CDR1 and CDR2 sequences are SGHDT and YYEEEE. CDR3 in amino acids: CASSLNRFNTEAFF. The CDR3, as DNA: TGTGCCAGCAGCTTAAACAGATTCAACACTGAAGCTTTCTTT.

There are many counts of this clonotype. The chain joins TRBV5-1 to TRBJ2-7; 14 bases map to TRBD2. Germline V gives CDR1 SGHRS, CDR2 YFSETQ. V dropped 4 bases and J dropped 5; count of bases not matched to a gene: 2. The CDR3 runs to 14 residues. The DNA of the CDR3 is TGCGCCAGCAGCAAGGGACTAGCGGGAGACGAGCAGTACTTC. This codes for CASSKGLAGDEQYF.

There are many counts of this clonotype. The V and J genes are TRBV5-1 and TRBJ2-5; D remains unclear. The CDR3 covers 14 residues. CDR1 and CDR2 (germline): SGHRS, YFSETQ. The V end lost 0 bases, the J end lost 0 bases, and 6 bases lay between the germline ends. This CDR3 reads CASSLDHYQETQYF. The CDR3 DNA sequence: TGCGCCAGCAGCTTGGATCACTACCAAGAGACCCAGTACTTC.

In its sample, this clonotype was seen many times. The V and J genes are TRBV5-4 and TRBJ1-1; TRBD1 is a possible D gene (5 bases). V dropped 3 bases and J dropped 1 base, with 13 bases sitting between them. The CDR3 loop spans 15 amino acids. Germline V gene sequence: CDR1 SGHNT, CDR2 YYREEE (reference sequence). As DNA, the CDR3 is TGTGCCAGCAGCTCCCGGACATACGGGAACACTGAAGCTTTCTTT. This gives the protein CASSSRTYGNTEAFF.

This clonotype was detected a few times. This chain connects TRBV19 to TRBJ1-5; 7 nucleotides line up with TRBD1. V shed 4 bases, J shed 2 bases, and the junction held 8 bases outside the gene matches. The CDR3 runs 16 residues. Looked up from germline, CDR1 is LNHDA and CDR2 is SQIVND (reference sequence). In DNA, the CDR3 is TGTGCCAGTAGTAGGACACAGGGGTTAGGCAATCAGCCCCAGCATTTT. Translating gives CASSRTQGLGNQPQHF.

The chain is built from TRBV18 and TRBJ2-2, with 9 nucleotides matching TRBD1. The V gene end was trimmed by 3 bases and the J gene end by 2 bases; junction bases not matched to a gene: 4. This CDR3 region has 16 residues. Germline assignment: CDR1 KGHSH and CDR2 LQKENI. CDR3 bases: TGTGCCAGCTCACCGGGACAGGGCCCTAACACCGGGGAGCTGTTTTTT. This encodes CASSPGQGPNTGELFF.

This clonotype was observed at least ten times. The genes are TRBV18 and TRBJ1-2, with TRBD1 matching 8 bases. The germline V gene has CDR1 KGHSH and CDR2 LQKENI. The CDR3 has 16 residues. Trimming took 3 bases from V and 2 from J; bases not matched to a gene: 8. CDR3 nucleotides: TGTGCCAGCTCACCTCCCGGGACAGGCGAAAACTATGGCTACACCTTC. Protein product: CASSPPGTGENYGYTF.

This clonotype came up many times. The chain joins TRBV20-1 to TRBJ2-7; 7 bases map to TRBD2. The CDR3 runs to 12 residues. Germline CDR1 and CDR2: DFQATT and SNEGSKA (reference sequence). The ends lost 6 bases at V and 7 bases at J; junction bases unmatched: 9. CDR3 in amino acids: CSALLGGREQYF. CDR3 DNA: TGCAGTGCCCTGCTGGGAGGGAGGGAGCAGTACTTC.

This clonotype showed up many times. The J gene is TRBJ1-6, the V gene TRBV5-6; no definite D call. The CDR3 contains 13 residues. V shed 4 bases and J shed 7 bases, with 9 bases lying between them. Germline values: CDR1 SGHDT, CDR2 YYEEEE. CDR3 DNA sequence: TGTGCCAGCAGCCCGGGCCCGAATTCACCCCTCCACTTT. It encodes CASSPGPNSPLHF.